These 29 T cell receptor beta chains originate from one sample sequenced in a study of T cell responses to AZD1222 COVID-19 vaccine (dated by TCRdb to about 2021). This sample's time point label indicates: baseline before first vaccination. Library preparation used the immunoSEQ multiplex PCR assay. In its TCRdb copy, this immuneACCESS table keeps in-frame sequences only and misses some clones. Where compared with another copy, unresolved V genes explain less than half of these, and the others have no known cause. The sample has about 99,000 clones on record, around nine tenths of them singletons. The top ten constitute about 13% of the sample. This sample comprised peripheral blood, obtained on day 0 of AZD1222 vaccination. The origin of the receptors is an adult in good health.

The chain recombines TRBV7-9 with TRBJ1-1; TRBD1 might be the D (5 bases). The V end lost 5 bases, the J end lost 1 base, and 8 bases lay between the germline ends. CDR3 length: 13 residues. Germline-derived CDR1 and CDR2 are SEHNR and FQNEAQ (reference sequence). Here the CDR3 DNA reads TGTGCCAGCAGCAGACAGAAGAACACTGAAGCTTTCTTT. Translation gives CASSRQKNTEAFF. Full variable domain (missing parts from reference TRBV7-9 and TRBJ1-1): DTGVSQNPRHKITKRGQNVTFRCDPISEHNRLYWYRQTLGQGPEFLTYFQNEAQLEKSRLLSDRFSAERPKGSFSTLEIQRTEQGDSAMYLCASSRQKNTEAFFGQGTRLTVV.

This clone was seen a single time. The chain joins TRBV5-1 to TRBJ2-2, with 10 bases aligning to TRBD1. The junction had 7 bases not matched to a gene; V was cut back by 4 bases and J by 4 bases. Germline loops: CDR1 SGHRS, CDR2 YFSETQ. This CDR3 region has 16 residues. The chain's CDR3 is CASSTRQGAGTGELFF. The CDR3 coding sequence is TGCGCCAGCAGCACGAGACAGGGGGCCGGCACCGGGGAGCTGTTTTTT. The whole variable domain, filled in from reference TRBV5-1 and TRBJ2-2, reads KAGVTQTPRYLIKTRGQQVTLSCSPISGHRSVSWYQQTPGQGLQFLFEYFSETQRNKGNFPGRFSGRQFSNSRSEMNVSTLELGDSALYLCASSTRQGAGTGELFFGEGSRLTVL.

The J gene is TRBJ2-7, the V gene TRBV5-1; TRBD1 or TRBD2 may be the D gene (5 bases each). Trimming left V 4 bases short and J 7 bases short, with 12 bases between. The CDR3 spans 12 residues. Germline CDR1 and CDR2: SGHRS and YFSETQ. CDR3 region: CASSGGVGEQYF. The CDR3 region has the DNA TGCGCCAGCAGCGGGGGTGTGGGGGAGCAGTACTTC. The full variable domain, completed using reference TRBV5-1 and TRBJ2-7, is KAGVTQTPRYLIKTRGQQVTLSCSPISGHRSVSWYQQTPGQGLQFLFEYFSETQRNKGNFPGRFSGRQFSNSRSEMNVSTLELGDSALYLCASSGGVGEQYFGPGTRLTVT.

The chain is built from TRBV24-1 and TRBJ1-2; TRBD1 is a possible D gene (5 bases). CDR1 KGHDR and CDR2 SFDVKD come from the germline V gene. The CDR3 contains 11 residues. V was pared by 4 bases and J by 8 bases, with 7 bases between. The CDR3 region has the DNA TGTGCCACCAGTGACGGGACCGGCTACACCTTC. This sequence encodes CATSDGTGYTF.

This chain uses TRBV7-9 with TRBJ2-2; possibly TRBD1 for D (5 bases). The CDR3 length is 16 residues. Germline assignment: CDR1 SEHNR and CDR2 FQNEAQ (reference sequence). With 1 base removed from V and 6 bases from J, the gap between germline ends came to 15 bases. CDR3 sequence reads: CASSLVRTPIAGELFF. In DNA form, the CDR3 reads TGTGCCAGCAGCTTAGTCCGGACACCAATAGCCGGGGAGCTGTTTTTT.

The CDR3: CASSLPGANTEAFF. As DNA, the CDR3 is TGTGCCAGCAGCTTGCCAGGGGCGAACACTGAAGCTTTCTTT. V gene TRBV5-4 combines with J gene TRBJ1-1; D is possibly TRBD1 (6 bases). Germline loops: CDR1 SGHNT, CDR2 YYREEE (reference sequence). Deletions cut 1 base from V and 1 base from J, with 8 bases between. The CDR3 has 14 residues.

The chain couples TRBV5-1 to TRBJ2-1; TRBD1 agrees at 7 bases. Germline CDR1 SGHRS, CDR2 YFSETQ. This CDR3 is 15 amino acids long. V gave up 0 bases and J gave up 5 bases; unmatched junction bases: 5. The chain's CDR3 is CASSLDRGPNNEQFF. Written as DNA, the CDR3 is TGCGCCAGCAGCTTGGACAGGGGCCCTAACAATGAGCAGTTCTTC.

This clone showed up just a few times. J is TRBJ1-3 and V is TRBV5-6; D is unresolved. The CDR3 is 17 residues long. V was cut by 4 bases and J by 0 bases, with 17 bases left in between. The V gene's germline CDR1 is SGHDT and CDR2 YYEEEE. CDR3: CASSVSGSMSSGNTIYF. CDR3 coding DNA: TGTGCCAGCAGCGTGTCGGGATCCATGAGCTCTGGAAACACCATATATTTT.

The chain links TRBV5-1 to TRBJ1-1; D is ambiguous. This CDR3 has 12 residues. Germline CDR1 SGHRS, CDR2 YFSETQ. V lost 0 bases and J lost 5, with 5 bases in between. For the CDR3, the DNA is TGCGCCAGCAGCTTGGTAGGGACTGAAGCTTTCTTT. Protein product: CASSLVGTEAFF.

The CDR3 protein is CASSPGPGDQPQHF. The DNA for the CDR3 is TGTGCCAGCTCACCGGGTCCAGGGGATCAGCCCCAGCATTTT. This chain joins TRBV18 and TRBJ1-5; D may be TRBD1 (6 bases). CDR1 is KGHSH, CDR2 LQKENI, per germline. V lost 3 bases and J 5 bases, leaving 11 bases between the germline ends. CDR3 size: 14 residues.

As regards this clone: At one of its ends the junction is not consistent with the germline gene, which may arise from a read error. This chain links TRBV3-1 (or the pseudogene TRBV3-2) with TRBJ2-6, with no clear D. This CDR3 spans 19 amino acids. Germline V lookup: CDR1 LGHDT, CDR2 YNNKEL (reference sequence). CDR3 bases: TGTGCCAGCAGCCAAGACGGGTCTTCCCTTTACTCTGGGGTCAACGTCCTGACTTTC. Translating gives CASSQDGSSLYSGVNVLTF.

This rearrangement joins TRBV7-3 to TRBJ2-1, with 7 nucleotides matching TRBD1. Germline V gene data show CDR1 as SGHTA and CDR2 as FQGTGA. V gave up 6 bases and J gave up 0 bases; unmatched junction bases: 5. CDR3 size: 15 residues. The CDR3 region has the DNA TGTGCCAGCAGGGACAGGTCGAGCTCCTACAATGAGCAGTTCTTC. This sequence encodes CASRDRSSSYNEQFF.

V is TRBV5-1 and J is TRBJ2-7; possible D gene TRBD2, 6 bases. V lost 0 bases, J lost 9 bases, and 19 bases lay in between. The CDR3 has 15 amino acids. The V gene's germline CDR1 is SGHRS and CDR2 YFSETQ. The CDR3 coding sequence is TGCGCCAGCAGCTTGGCAGATGTGGCGGGGAACCGGCAGTACTTC. This gives the protein CASSLADVAGNRQYF.

V and J are TRBV3-1 (or the pseudogene TRBV3-2) and TRBJ1-3; D remains ambiguous. Trimming pared 3 bases from V and 0 bases from J, leaving 9 bases between. The CDR3 extends over 15 amino acids. In germline, CDR1 is LGHDT, CDR2 YNNKEL (reference sequence). CDR3 nucleotide sequence: TGTGCCAGCAGCCAGACATTTACCTCTGGAAACACCATATATTTT. It translates to CASSQTFTSGNTIYF.

The chain employs TRBV7-9 and TRBJ2-1; D may match TRBD1 or TRBD2 (6 bases each). Trimming left V 8 bases short and J 8 bases short, with 16 bases between. The CDR3 totals 13 residues. Germline V lookup: CDR1 SEHNR, CDR2 FQNEAQ (reference sequence). CDR3 in DNA: TGTGCCAGCGCCTTTGTCGGGGGCGATGAGCAGTTCTTC. The encoded protein is CASAFVGGDEQFF.

This clone turned up a few times. The V call is TRBV5-1, the J call TRBJ1-6; D gene ambiguous. CDR1 is SGHRS, CDR2 YFSETQ, per germline. The V end was cut by 2 bases, the J end by 6 bases, with 12 bases between. The CDR3 is 15 amino acids. Here the CDR3 reads CASSFSQEGNSPLHF. The CDR3 DNA reads TGCGCCAGCAGCTTCTCGCAAGAAGGTAATTCACCCCTCCACTTT.

The chain carries TRBV30 and TRBJ2-1, with D uncertain. The CDR3 is 10 amino acids. CDR1 is GTSNPN and CDR2 is SVGIG in the germline V gene (reference sequence). The ends were cut back, 0 bases at V and 9 bases at J, with 3 bases in the middle. CDR3 DNA: TGTGCCTGGAGTGTACTTGAGCAGTTCTTC. It specifies CAWSVLEQFF.

There are a few counts of this clone. The chain links TRBV30 to TRBJ1-6; D remains unclear. V gave up 5 bases and J gave up 0 bases, with 11 bases separating them. Germline V gives CDR1 GTSNPN, CDR2 SVGIG (reference sequence). There are 15 residues in the CDR3. DNA for the CDR3: TGTGCCTGGTCCAGGCCGAGCTCCTATAATTCACCCCTCCACTTT. Encoded protein: CAWSRPSSYNSPLHF.

The chain combines TRBV18 with TRBJ1-5; D not certain. CDR1 and CDR2 from the germline V gene are KGHSH and LQKENI. V lost 2 bases and J lost 8, with 10 bases in between. CDR3 length: 13 amino acids. CDR3 sequence reads: CASSPKGSEPQHF. CDR3 coding DNA: TGTGCCAGCTCACCAAAGGGCTCCGAGCCCCAGCATTTT.

The rearrangement joins TRBV18 to TRBJ1-5; TRBD1 matches at 7 bases. This CDR3 has 17 amino acids. Germline values: CDR1 KGHSH, CDR2 LQKENI. With V trimmed by 0 bases and J by 3 bases, 8 bases remained unmatched. The CDR3 protein is CASSPPWAGGINQPQHF. The CDR3, as DNA: TGTGCCAGCTCACCACCGTGGGCAGGGGGGATCAATCAGCCCCAGCATTTT. The whole variable domain, filled in from reference TRBV18 and TRBJ1-5, reads NAGVMQNPRHLVRRRGQEARLRCSPMKGHSHVYWYRQLPEEGLKFMVYLQKENIIDESGMPKERFSAEFPKEGPSILRIQQVVRGDSAAYFCASSPPWAGGINQPQHFGDGTRLSIL.

The chain recombines TRBV19 with TRBJ2-7; the match to TRBD1 covers 9 bases. This CDR3 region has 15 residues. Looked up from germline, CDR1 is LNHDA and CDR2 is SQIVND (reference sequence). The junction had 9 bases not matched to a gene; V was cut back by 7 bases and J by 2 bases. In DNA form, the CDR3 reads TGTGCCAGTATGAGGCTGGGACAGGGACCCTACGAGCAGTACTTC. Its protein is CASMRLGQGPYEQYF.

V gene TRBV4-1 combines with J gene TRBJ2-7; 11 nucleotides align to TRBD2. The CDR3 is made up of 15 amino acids. The J segment lost 3 bases and the V segment lost 4 bases, leaving 5 bases of the junction unmatched. In germline, CDR1 is MGHRA, CDR2 YSYEKL. Here the CDR3 DNA reads TGCGCCAGCAGCCGGGCCCTAGCGGGGGGCTACGAGCAGTACTTC. This translates into CASSRALAGGYEQYF.

The rearrangement joins TRBV19 to TRBJ1-2; D unclear. The CDR3 runs to 13 residues. V was shortened by 7 bases and J by 8 bases, with 17 bases between the two germline ends. Germline CDR1 is LNHDA and CDR2 is SQIVND (reference sequence). The CDR3 loop is CASTQERAQGYTF. CDR3 coding DNA: TGTGCCAGTACCCAAGAAAGGGCTCAGGGCTACACCTTC.

The chain couples TRBV15 to TRBJ1-5; 7 nucleotides line up with TRBD1. Trimming cost V 1 base and J 4 bases; bases outside gene matches: 1. The germline gives CDR1 LNHNV, CDR2 YYDKDF (reference sequence). CDR3 length equals 14 residues. CDR3: CATSRGRGNQPQHF. CDR3 coding DNA: TGTGCCACCAGCAGAGGCAGGGGGAATCAGCCCCAGCATTTT.

The chain employs TRBV4-1 and TRBJ2-5; 7 nucleotides line up with TRBD2. The CDR3 is 12 residues long. After removal of 4 bases from V and 9 bases from J, the junction contained 5 bases not matched to a gene. Germline assignment: CDR1 MGHRA and CDR2 YSYEKL. The CDR3 sequence: CASSPVAGAQYF. DNA of the CDR3: TGCGCCAGCAGCCCCGTCGCGGGGGCCCAGTACTTC.

The V gene is TRBV18, the J gene TRBJ2-1; D uncertain. CDR1 is KGHSH and CDR2 is LQKENI in the germline V gene. The V end was cut by 4 bases, the J end by 4 bases, with 11 bases between. The CDR3 is 14 amino acids. This CDR3 reads CASSHTDGYNEQFF. The CDR3 DNA is TGTGCCAGCTCACACACGGACGGATACAATGAGCAGTTCTTC.

J is TRBJ1-2 and V is TRBV2, with D unclear. Germline CDR1 SNHLY, CDR2 FYNNEI. This CDR3 has 13 residues. V lost 1 base and J lost 9, with 12 bases in between. In nucleotides, the CDR3 is TGTGCCAGCAGTGAAGTGCCCCTCGCGCGCTACACCTTC. Encoded protein: CASSEVPLARYTF.

The chain carries TRBV19 and TRBJ2-3; TRBD2 might be the D (5 bases). This CDR3 is 12 amino acids long. The germline V gene encodes CDR1 LNHDA and CDR2 SQIVND (reference sequence). V was clipped by 10 bases and J by 8 bases, with 16 bases between them. The CDR3: CATSEARGTQYF. In DNA, the CDR3 is TGTGCCACTTCCGAAGCCCGGGGTACGCAGTATTTT. Together with reference TRBV19 and TRBJ2-3, the CDR3 gives the full variable domain: DGGITQSPKYLFRKEGQNVTLSCEQNLNHDAMYWYRQDPGQGLRLIYYSQIVNDFQKGDIAEGYSVSREKKESFPLTVTSAQKNPTAFYLCATSEARGTQYFGPGTRLTVL.

This sequence joins TRBV5-4 and TRBJ2-7, with 12 bases aligning to TRBD2. V trimming: 2 bases; J trimming: 0 bases; junction bases outside the gene matches: 6. CDR1 SGHNT and CDR2 YYREEE come from the germline V gene (reference sequence). CDR3 length: 17 amino acids. The CDR3 coding sequence is TGTGCCAGCAGCTTTTGGACTAGCGGGGCAAGCTCCTACGAGCAGTACTTC. It yields the protein CASSFWTSGASSYEQYF.